This TCR beta chain derives from a study of vaccination and CD4 T cells after COVID-19. On the study more broadly: Blood was drawn a median around 72 days post second dose, range 14 to 241.

On this clonotype itself: Its antigen is as yet unknown.

Via MiXCR, TCRdb re-called the PCR reads, giving one row per CDR3 protein. The sample holds approximately 23,000 distinct CDR3 sequences, around 53% seen once. Germline-derived CDR1 and CDR2 are MDHEN and SYDVKM. The CDR3 length is 16 residues. The V gene end was trimmed by 4 bases and the J gene end by 2 bases; junction bases not matched to a gene: 6. Regarding the study as a whole: Convalescent patients had a median around 90% of post-vaccine SARS-CoV-2-reactive clones that were detected only after vaccination, not before it.

V is TRBV28 and J is TRBJ2-1; 9 bases fit TRBD2. This sequence originates from a human donor who had recovered from COVID-19. The sequences come from CD4+ T cells from blood, collected before SARS-CoV-2 vaccination. CDR3 in amino acids: CASSYASGATYNEQFF. CDR3 nucleotides: TGTGCCAGCAGTTATGCTAGCGGGGCCACCTACAATGAGCAGTTCTTC.